This TCR beta chain stems from a study of cytomegalovirus exposure and HLA in healthy donors. Both 60 Vbeta primers and 13 Jbeta primers went into the PCR. The table came from immunoSEQ multiplex PCR; TCRdb's copy has only in-frame clones and leaves some out. The repertoire includes about 140,000 clones, around 84% of them detected once, and around 2.5% sits in the top ten. Findings and caveats of the study: Most CMV-associated TCR beta chains were later found to appear HLA-restricted. The study listed 150 to 200 cytomegalovirus-associated TCR beta chains.

After removal of 4 bases from V and 1 base from J, the junction contained 5 bases not matched to a gene. Per the germline V gene, CDR1 is SGHRS and CDR2 is YFSETQ. This CDR3 comprises 14 residues. Notes on this clone: Its antigen is currently unknown.

The receptor's source is a man aged 45-65 years in good health and CMV-seronegative. Sequences were obtained from PBMCs. The rearrangement links TRBV5-1 to TRBJ2-7; 7 bases are a match to TRBD1. This CDR3 reads CASSPQDRSYEQYF. The CDR3 coding sequence is TGCGCCAGCAGCCCCCAGGACAGGTCCTACGAGCAGTACTTC.